The rows below give T cell receptor beta chains drawn from one sample of a study of OX40 agonist ivuxolimab in advanced cancers. Assay: immunoSEQ multiplex PCR; the TCRdb copy retains only in-frame clones and omits some. The profile shows fewer than 65,000 clones, 80% to 90% of them singletons. The starting material was CD4+ or CD8+ T cells sorted from blood, obtained in a trial of the OX40 agonist ivuxolimab. These receptor sequences come from an adult with an advanced solid tumor such as melanoma, head and neck, liver or kidney cancer. CDR3s include the opening cysteine and the closing phenylalanine or tryptophan. D genes are given only for firm matches. Clone size is not always given. Where it is, it says once, few, many or a class for expanded clones.

V gene,J gene,D gene,clone size,CDR3 protein,CDR3 DNA
TRBV27,TRBJ2-3,NA,once,CASSSGTPSDTQYF,TGTGCCAGCAGCTCCGGGACTCCTTCAGATACGCAGTATTTT
TRBV19,TRBJ1-3,NA,NA,CASSDRVLAGNTIYF,TGTGCCAGTAGTGATCGGGTTCTGGCTGGAAACACCATATATTTT
TRBV28,TRBJ1-1,NA,NA,CASTLAGVAAFF,TGTGCCAGCACCCTGGCAGGGGTGGCAGCTTTCTTT
TRBV9,TRBJ1-2,NA,once,CASSYWDGDGYTF,TGTGCCAGCAGCTATTGGGACGGAGATGGCTACACCTTC
TRBV5-1,TRBJ2-7,NA,NA,CASSPGPGEKWEQYF,TGCGCCAGCAGCCCGGGCCCGGGGGAGAAGTGGGAGCAGTACTTC
TRBV20-1,TRBJ2-2,NA,NA,CSASPLGELFF,TGCAGTGCTAGCCCCTTGGGGGAGCTGTTTTTT
TRBV28,TRBJ2-5,NA,NA,CASSSPWTAEKETQYF,TGTGCCAGCAGTTCCCCCTGGACAGCGGAAAAAGAGACCCAGTACTTC
TRBV28,TRBJ1-2,TRBD1,NA,CASSLGDRKNRYTF,TGTGCCAGCAGTTTGGGGGACAGGAAAAACCGCTACACCTTC
TRBV7-2,TRBJ1-5,NA,NA,CASSLGDTYNQPQHF,TGTGCCAGCAGCTTAGGAGACACTTACAATCAGCCCCAGCATTTT
TRBV25-1,TRBJ2-2,NA,NA,CASSPRLATGELFF,TGTGCCAGCAGTCCCCGTCTGGCCACCGGGGAGCTGTTTTTT
TRBV11-2,TRBJ2-5,NA,NA,CASSLDRETQYF,TGTGCCAGCAGCTTAGATCGAGAGACCCAGTACTTC